A selection of T cell receptor beta chains follows, all from one sample in a study of CD8+ T cells in alopecia areata. Only in-frame clones appear in the TCRdb table, and some are missing; sequencing was by immunoSEQ multiplex PCR. The table has about 64,000 clones, 44% seen once; the top ten hold 51%. Sample: NKG2D-low CD8+ T cells sorted from blood. The source is a human donor with alopecia areata. Each CDR3 is given with its conserved first and last residue. A D gene is named only where the DNA matches it firmly. Clone size is shown for a subset of rows, as once, few, many or a class of expanded clone.

J,size,D,V,CDR3,DNA
TRBJ1-1,NA,NA,TRBV29-1,CSVTLKDGVFEAFF,TGCAGCGTAACACTAAAGGACGGAGTTTTCGAAGCTTTCTTT
TRBJ2-7,few,TRBD1,TRBV6-5,CASSYLTGGEQYF,TGTGCCAGCAGTTACCTGACAGGGGGTGAGCAGTACTTC
TRBJ2-7,NA,TRBD2,TRBV7-9,CASSLSGTSGTYEQYF,TGTGCCAGCAGCTTATCCGGGACTAGCGGGACCTACGAGCAGTACTTC
TRBJ2-6,once,NA,TRBV5-1,CASSLGDREDVLTF,TGCGCCAGCAGCTTGGGAGACAGAGAGGACGTCCTGACTTTC
TRBJ2-1,few,TRBD2,TRBV29-1,CSVEDPSGTSNTEQFF,TGCAGCGTTGAAGATCCCTCCGGGACTAGCAACACTGAGCAGTTCTTC
TRBJ2-2,few,TRBD1,TRBV11-2,CASSFLDRLAGELFF,TGTGCCAGCAGCTTCTTGGACAGGCTCGCCGGGGAGCTGTTTTTT
TRBJ2-2,few,NA,TRBV7-8,CASSFSGQDGELFF,TGTGCCAGCAGCTTTTCAGGGCAGGACGGGGAGCTGTTTTTT
TRBJ2-7,few,NA,TRBV5-1,CASSLVSGYEQYF,TGCGCCAGCAGCTTGGTTTCGGGCTACGAGCAGTACTTC
TRBJ2-3,NA,NA,TRBV29-1,CSVEAEELPSTDTQYF,TGCAGCGTTGAAGCGGAAGAGCTTCCTAGCACAGATACGCAGTATTTT
TRBJ2-6,NA,NA,TRBV5-1,CASSLNRAPVSGANVLTF,TGCGCCAGCAGCCTAAACAGGGCACCAGTCTCTGGGGCCAACGTCCTGACTTTC
TRBJ2-1,NA,NA,TRBV29-1,CSVHLQFRSYNEQFF,TGCAGCGTCCACCTACAGTTCCGCTCCTACAATGAGCAGTTCTTC
TRBJ2-7,NA,NA,TRBV4-1,CASSQRDGTYEQYF,TGCGCCAGCAGCCAAAGGGACGGAACCTACGAGCAGTACTTC
TRBJ2-1,NA,TRBD2,TRBV19,CASSIRSSGNSEQFF,TGTGCCAGTAGTATAAGGTCTAGCGGGAATAGTGAGCAGTTCTTC
TRBJ1-1,NA,NA,TRBV5-1,CASSPEQGNTEAFF,TGCGCCAGCAGCCCTGAACAGGGGAACACTGAAGCTTTCTTT
TRBJ2-7,NA,NA,TRBV6-5,CASREKGWGEQYF,TGTGCCAGCCGTGAGAAGGGATGGGGCGAGCAGTACTTC
TRBJ1-1,NA,NA,TRBV5-1,CASSSRAEAFF,TGCGCCAGCAGCTCGAGAGCTGAAGCTTTCTTT
TRBJ2-7,NA,NA,TRBV7-9,CASSLSWGRPYEQYF,TGTGCCAGCAGTTTGTCCTGGGGTAGGCCCTACGAGCAGTACTTC
TRBJ1-1,NA,NA,TRBV29-1,CSAEQEREAFF,TGCAGCGCTGAACAAGAACGGGAAGCTTTCTTT
TRBJ2-7,few,TRBD1,TRBV15,CATTAGTGGPSSYEQYF,TGTGCCACCACGGCGGGGACAGGGGGTCCGAGCTCCTACGAGCAGTACTTC
TRBJ2-7,NA,NA,TRBV30,CAWSVQTTYEQYF,TGTGCCTGGAGTGTGCAGACCACCTACGAGCAGTACTTC
TRBJ2-2,NA,NA,TRBV5-1,CASSPRTDTGELFF,TGCGCCAGCAGCCCACGGACCGACACCGGGGAGCTGTTTTTT
TRBJ2-3,NA,TRBD2,TRBV2,CASSLSGRYSDTQYF,TGTGCCAGCAGTCTTAGCGGGAGGTATAGTGATACGCAGTATTTT
TRBJ2-5,NA,NA,TRBV10-3,CAISGLPPQETQYF,TGTGCCATCAGTGGCCTCCCTCCCCAAGAGACCCAGTACTTC
TRBJ2-1,NA,TRBD2,TRBV5-1,CASKAGDSYNEQFF,TGCGCCAGCAAGGCGGGGGACTCCTACAATGAGCAGTTCTTC
TRBJ2-7,few,NA,TRBV5-1,CASSPMVSPAPYEQYF,TGCGCCAGCAGCCCGATGGTCTCCCCGGCCCCCTACGAGCAGTACTTC
TRBJ1-2,few,NA,TRBV29-1,CSARLRQAGYGYTF,TGCAGCGCCCGCTTACGACAGGCGGGCTATGGCTACACCTTC
TRBJ2-7,NA,NA,TRBV4-1,CASSQVQGAAYEQYF,TGCGCCAGCAGCCAAGTACAGGGAGCGGCCTACGAGCAGTACTTC
TRBJ1-6,NA,NA,TRBV27,CASRSKGNSPLHF,TGTGCCAGCCGATCGAAAGGAAATTCACCCCTCCACTTT
TRBJ2-3,few,TRBD2,TRBV28,CASSLSGTADTQYF,TGTGCCAGCAGTTTAAGCGGGACGGCAGATACGCAGTATTTT
TRBJ2-7,NA,NA,TRBV15,CATSPRSPYEQYF,TGTGCCACCAGCCCTCGGAGTCCTTACGAGCAGTACTTC
TRBJ1-6,few,NA,TRBV6-5,CASSYRREDSPLHF,TGTGCCAGCAGTTACCGCAGGGAGGATTCACCCCTCCACTTT
TRBJ1-2,NA,NA,TRBV6-1,CASSERGRYYGYTF,TGTGCCAGCAGCGAACGGGGCCGATACTATGGCTACACCTTC
TRBJ1-2,NA,NA,TRBV4-1,CASSQAATNYGYTF,TGCGCCAGCAGCCAAGCGGCCACCAACTATGGCTACACCTTC
TRBJ2-1,few,TRBD2,TRBV19,CASSMGTSGLDEQFF,TGTGCCAGTAGCATGGGGACTAGCGGGTTGGATGAGCAGTTCTTC
TRBJ2-1,NA,NA,TRBV9,CASSVDDEQFF,TGTGCCAGCAGCGTAGATGATGAGCAGTTCTTC
TRBJ2-1,few,NA,TRBV7-9,CASSLELSSYNEQFF,TGTGCCAGCAGCTTAGAGCTCAGCTCCTACAATGAGCAGTTCTTC
TRBJ2-7,NA,NA,TRBV29-1,CSVLTGLDYEQYF,TGCAGCGTCCTGACAGGTCTAGACTACGAGCAGTACTTC
TRBJ1-1,NA,NA,TRBV7-8,CASSLRGKTEAFF,TGTGCCAGCAGCTTAAGGGGAAAAACTGAAGCTTTCTTT
TRBJ2-3,NA,NA,TRBV4-2,CASSQEGRWKDTQYF,TGTGCCAGCAGCCAAGAGGGGAGATGGAAAGATACGCAGTATTTT
TRBJ2-7,NA,TRBD2,TRBV27,CASSLVAGGHEQYF,TGTGCCAGCAGTTTGGTCGCGGGAGGGCACGAGCAGTACTTC
TRBJ1-1,NA,NA,TRBV7-9,CASSSFGNTEAFF,TGTGCCAGCAGCTCCTTCGGGAACACTGAAGCTTTCTTT
TRBJ2-7,few,NA,TRBV7-2,CASSFNYEQYF,TGTGCCAGCAGCTTCAACTACGAGCAGTACTTC
TRBJ2-1,NA,NA,TRBV29-1,CSVEGWRGQGVNEQFF,TGCAGCGTTGAAGGCTGGAGGGGGCAGGGCGTCAATGAGCAGTTCTTC
TRBJ2-3,NA,NA,TRBV2,CASSDFGSTDTQYF,TGTGCCAGCAGTGATTTCGGGAGCACAGATACGCAGTATTTT
TRBJ1-1,few,NA,TRBV7-9,CASSSRVDTEAFF,TGTGCCAGCAGCTCCAGGGTGGACACTGAAGCTTTCTTT
TRBJ2-7,few,NA,TRBV29-1,CSVESGYEQYF,TGCAGCGTTGAGTCGGGGTACGAGCAGTACTTC
TRBJ1-1,few,NA,TRBV19,CASSIRDLQDTEAFF,TGTGCCAGTAGTATCCGGGACCTTCAGGACACTGAAGCTTTCTTT
TRBJ2-5,NA,TRBD2,TRBV9,CASSVEDGAGVGETQYF,TGTGCCAGCAGCGTAGAAGATGGGGCGGGAGTGGGCGAGACCCAGTACTTC
TRBJ2-1,NA,TRBD2,TRBV29-1,CSVNPSGGYNEQFF,TGCAGCGTTAACCCTAGCGGGGGTTACAATGAGCAGTTCTTC
TRBJ1-5,NA,TRBD1,TRBV5-1,CASSYGTGNQPQHF,TGCGCCAGCAGCTACGGGACAGGGAATCAGCCCCAGCATTTT
TRBJ2-6,NA,NA,TRBV14,CASSRRTGANVLTF,TGTGCCAGCAGCCGTCGTACTGGGGCCAACGTCCTGACTTTC
TRBJ2-6,few,NA,TRBV23-1,CASSPRTPGANVLTF,TGCGCCAGCAGTCCACGGACACCTGGGGCCAACGTCCTGACTTTC
TRBJ2-1,NA,NA,TRBV28,CALPGYNEQFF,TGTGCCCTACCCGGGTACAATGAGCAGTTCTTC
TRBJ2-7,NA,NA,TRBV6-5,CASSYGLFSYEQYF,TGTGCCAGCAGTTACGGCCTATTCTCCTACGAGCAGTACTTC